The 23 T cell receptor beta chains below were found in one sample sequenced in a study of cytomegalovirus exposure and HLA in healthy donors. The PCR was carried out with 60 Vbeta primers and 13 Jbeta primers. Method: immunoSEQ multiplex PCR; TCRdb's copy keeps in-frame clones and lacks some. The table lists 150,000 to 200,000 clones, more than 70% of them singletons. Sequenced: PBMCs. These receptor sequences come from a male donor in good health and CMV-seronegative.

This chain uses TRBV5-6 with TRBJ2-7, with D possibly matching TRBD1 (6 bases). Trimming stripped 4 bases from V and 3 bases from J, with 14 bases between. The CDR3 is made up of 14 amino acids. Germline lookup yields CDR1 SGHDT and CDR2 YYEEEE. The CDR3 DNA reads TGTGCCAGCAGCCCGGGGACACCGAGCTACGAGCAGTACTTC. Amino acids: CASSPGTPSYEQYF. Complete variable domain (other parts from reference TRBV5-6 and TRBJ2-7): DAGVTQSPTHLIKTRGQQVTLRCSPKSGHDTVSWYQQALGQGPQFIFQYYEEEERQRGNFPDRFSGHQFPNYSSELNVNALLLGDSALYLCASSPGTPSYEQYFGPGTRLTVT.

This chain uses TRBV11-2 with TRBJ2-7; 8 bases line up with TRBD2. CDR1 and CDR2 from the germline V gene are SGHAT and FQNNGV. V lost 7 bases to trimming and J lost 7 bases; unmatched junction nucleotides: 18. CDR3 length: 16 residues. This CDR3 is CASTLSVGGRFREQYF. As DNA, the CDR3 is TGTGCCAGCACCCTAAGCGTTGGCGGGAGGTTTAGGGAGCAGTACTTC.

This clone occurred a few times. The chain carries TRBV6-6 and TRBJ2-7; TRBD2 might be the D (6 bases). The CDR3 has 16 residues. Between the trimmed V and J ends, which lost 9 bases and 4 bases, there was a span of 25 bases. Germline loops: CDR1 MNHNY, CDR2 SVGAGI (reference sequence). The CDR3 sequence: CASNKASTGAYYEQYF. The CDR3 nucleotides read TGTGCCAGTAATAAGGCCTCCACGGGAGCTTATTACGAGCAGTACTTC.

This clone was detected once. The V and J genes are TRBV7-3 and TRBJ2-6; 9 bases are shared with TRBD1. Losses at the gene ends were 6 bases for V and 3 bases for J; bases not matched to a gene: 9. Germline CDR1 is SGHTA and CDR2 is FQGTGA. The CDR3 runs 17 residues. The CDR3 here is CASSSRDREDGANVLTF. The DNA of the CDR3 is TGTGCCAGCAGTAGTCGGGACAGGGAGGATGGGGCCAACGTCCTGACTTTC.

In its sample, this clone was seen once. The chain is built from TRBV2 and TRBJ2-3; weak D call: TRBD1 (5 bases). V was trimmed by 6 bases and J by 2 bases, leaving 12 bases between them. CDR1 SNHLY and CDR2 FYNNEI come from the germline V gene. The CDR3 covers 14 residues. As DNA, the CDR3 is TGTGCCAGCAGCGGACAAGGGTACACAGATACGCAGTATTTT. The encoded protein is CASSGQGYTDTQYF.

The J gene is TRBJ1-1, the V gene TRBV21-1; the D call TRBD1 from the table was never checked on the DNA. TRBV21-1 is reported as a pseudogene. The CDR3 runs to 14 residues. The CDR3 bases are TGTGCCAGCAGCAGAGGCAGGGCGAACACTGAAGCTTTCTTT. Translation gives CASSRGRANTEAFF.

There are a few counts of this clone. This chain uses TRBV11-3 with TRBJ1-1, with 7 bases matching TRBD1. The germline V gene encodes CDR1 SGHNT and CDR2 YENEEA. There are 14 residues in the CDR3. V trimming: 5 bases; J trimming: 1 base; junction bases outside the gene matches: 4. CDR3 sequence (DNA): TGTGCCAGCAGCCGACAGGGAGAGAACACTGAAGCTTTCTTT. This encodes CASSRQGENTEAFF.

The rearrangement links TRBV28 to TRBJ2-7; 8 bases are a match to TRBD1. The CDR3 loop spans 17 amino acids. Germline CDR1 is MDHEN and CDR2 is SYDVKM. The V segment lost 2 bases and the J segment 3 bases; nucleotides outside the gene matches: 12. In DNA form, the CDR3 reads TGTGCCAGCAGTTTACCCTCGGGGACAGGAATCATCTACGAGCAGTACTTC. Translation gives CASSLPSGTGIIYEQYF.

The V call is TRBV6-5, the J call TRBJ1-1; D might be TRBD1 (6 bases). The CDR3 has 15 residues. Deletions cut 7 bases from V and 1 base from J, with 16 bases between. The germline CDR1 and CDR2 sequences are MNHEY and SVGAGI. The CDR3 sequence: CASTPRTAKNTEAFF. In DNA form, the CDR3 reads TGTGCCAGCACGCCCCGGACAGCTAAGAACACTGAAGCTTTCTTT.

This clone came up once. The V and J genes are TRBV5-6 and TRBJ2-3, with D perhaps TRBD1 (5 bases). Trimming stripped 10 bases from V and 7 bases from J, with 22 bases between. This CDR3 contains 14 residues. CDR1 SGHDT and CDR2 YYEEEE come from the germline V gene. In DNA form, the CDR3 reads TGTGCCGGAAGCTTAGGACAAACGTTTCATACGCAGTATTTT. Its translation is CAGSLGQTFHTQYF.

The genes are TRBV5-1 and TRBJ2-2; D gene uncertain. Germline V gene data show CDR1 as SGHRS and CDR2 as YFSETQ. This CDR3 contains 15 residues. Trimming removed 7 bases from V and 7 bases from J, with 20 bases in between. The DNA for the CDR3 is TGCGCCAGCCGCGAGCAATCCCCTCCGTACGGGGAGCTGTTTTTT. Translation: CASREQSPPYGELFF.

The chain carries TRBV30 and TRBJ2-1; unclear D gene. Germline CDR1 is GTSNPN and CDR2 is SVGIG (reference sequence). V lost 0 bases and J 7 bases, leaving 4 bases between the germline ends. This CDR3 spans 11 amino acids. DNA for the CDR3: TGTGCCTGGAGTGTAGCGAATGAGCAGTTCTTC. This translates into CAWSVANEQFF.

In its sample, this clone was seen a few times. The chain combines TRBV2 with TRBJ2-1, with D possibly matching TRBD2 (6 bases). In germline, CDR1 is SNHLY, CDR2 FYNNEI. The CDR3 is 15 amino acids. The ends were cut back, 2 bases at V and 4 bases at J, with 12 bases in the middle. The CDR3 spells CASSELGRGYNEQFF. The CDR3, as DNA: TGTGCCAGCAGTGAATTGGGCCGGGGGTACAATGAGCAGTTCTTC.

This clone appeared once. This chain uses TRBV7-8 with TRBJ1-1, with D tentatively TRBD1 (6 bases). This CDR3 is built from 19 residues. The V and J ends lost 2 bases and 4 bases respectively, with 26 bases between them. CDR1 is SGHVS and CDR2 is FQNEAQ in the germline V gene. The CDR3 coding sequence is TGTGCCAGCAGCTTAAGGTTGGGCAGGGGCTACATACAGGGCACTGAAGCTTTCTTT. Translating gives CASSLRLGRGYIQGTEAFF. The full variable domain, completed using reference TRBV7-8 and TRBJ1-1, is GAGVSQSPRYKVAKRGQDVALRCDPISGHVSLFWYQQALGQGPEFLTYFQNEAQLDKSGLPSDRFFAERPEGSVSTLKIQRTQQEDSAVYLCASSLRLGRGYIQGTEAFFGQGTRLTVV.

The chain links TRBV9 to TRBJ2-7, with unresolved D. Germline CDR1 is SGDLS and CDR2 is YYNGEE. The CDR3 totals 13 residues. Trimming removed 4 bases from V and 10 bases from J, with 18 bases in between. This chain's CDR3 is CASSPQESWKQYF. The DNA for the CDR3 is TGTGCCAGCAGCCCTCAGGAATCATGGAAACAGTACTTC.

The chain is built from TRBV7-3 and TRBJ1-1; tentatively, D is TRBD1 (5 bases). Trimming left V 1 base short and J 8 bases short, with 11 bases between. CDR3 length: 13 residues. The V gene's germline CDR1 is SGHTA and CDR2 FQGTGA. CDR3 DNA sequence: TGTGCCAGCAGCTTAAGTAGCAGGGCAGAAGCTTTCTTT. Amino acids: CASSLSSRAEAFF.

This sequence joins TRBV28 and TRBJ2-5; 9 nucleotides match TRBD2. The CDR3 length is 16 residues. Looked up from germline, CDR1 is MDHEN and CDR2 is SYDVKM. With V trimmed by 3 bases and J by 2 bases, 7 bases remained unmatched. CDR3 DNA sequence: TGTGCCAGCAGTTTTAGCGGGAGAGGCTTTCAAGAGACCCAGTACTTC. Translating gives CASSFSGRGFQETQYF.

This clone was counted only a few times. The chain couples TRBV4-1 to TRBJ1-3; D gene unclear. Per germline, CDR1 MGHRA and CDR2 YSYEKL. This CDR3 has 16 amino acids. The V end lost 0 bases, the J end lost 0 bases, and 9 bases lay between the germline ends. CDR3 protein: CASSQDLGSSGNTIYF. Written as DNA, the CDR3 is TGCGCCAGCAGCCAAGATCTAGGGAGCTCTGGAAACACCATATATTTT.

This chain's CDR3 is CATSRGGPNTGELFF. The CDR3 nucleotides read TGTGCCACCAGCAGAGGAGGCCCGAACACCGGGGAGCTGTTTTTT. This chain connects TRBV15 to TRBJ2-2; no reliable D call. Germline V gives CDR1 LNHNV, CDR2 YYDKDF (reference sequence). The CDR3 covers 15 residues. V was shortened by 1 base and J by 0 bases, with 6 bases between the two germline ends.

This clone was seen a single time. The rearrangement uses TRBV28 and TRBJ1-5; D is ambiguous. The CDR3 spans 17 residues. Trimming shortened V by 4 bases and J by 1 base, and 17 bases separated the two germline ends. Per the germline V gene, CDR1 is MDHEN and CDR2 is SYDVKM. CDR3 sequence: CASSSSSRARSNQPQHF. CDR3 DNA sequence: TGTGCCAGCAGTTCCTCATCGCGAGCGCGGAGCAATCAGCCCCAGCATTTT.

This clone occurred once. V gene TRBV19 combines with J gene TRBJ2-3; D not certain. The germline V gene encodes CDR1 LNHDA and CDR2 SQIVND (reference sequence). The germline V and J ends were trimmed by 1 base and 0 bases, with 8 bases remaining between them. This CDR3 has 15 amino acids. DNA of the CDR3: TGTGCCAGTAGTATAGGTGTGCGGAGCACAGATACGCAGTATTTT. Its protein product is CASSIGVRSTDTQYF.

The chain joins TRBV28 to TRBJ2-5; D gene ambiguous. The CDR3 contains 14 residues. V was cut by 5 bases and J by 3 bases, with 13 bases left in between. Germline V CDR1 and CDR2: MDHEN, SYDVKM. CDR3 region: CASSPSTVEETQYF. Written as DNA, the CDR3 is TGTGCCAGCAGTCCCTCAACAGTCGAAGAGACCCAGTACTTC.

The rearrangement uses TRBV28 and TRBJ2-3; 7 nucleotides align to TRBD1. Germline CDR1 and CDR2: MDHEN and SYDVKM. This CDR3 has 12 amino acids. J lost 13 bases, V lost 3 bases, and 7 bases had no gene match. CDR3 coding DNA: TGTGCCAGCAGTTTCCTCCGGGACAGAAAGTATTTT. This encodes CASSFLRDRKYF.